This is a list of T cell receptor beta chains from one sample in a study of cytomegalovirus exposure and HLA in healthy donors. TCRdb's copy holds only in-frame clones and misses some; the assay was immunoSEQ multiplex PCR. Of under 400,000 clones listed, 70% to 90% are singletons. Sequenced material: PBMCs. The source is a woman aged 18 to 35 in good health and CMV-seronegative. CDR3s include the opening cysteine and the closing phenylalanine or tryptophan. The order of the fields is D gene, J gene, clone size, V gene, CDR3 protein, CDR3 DNA. D genes are given only for firm matches. Expanded clones are given a class, and other clones once, few, many or no size at all.

>TRBD2|TRBJ2-7|-|TRBV11-2
CASSSGVAGGSYEQYF
TGTGCCAGCAGCTCCGGCGTGGCGGGAGGGTCTTACGAGCAGTACTTC
>TRBD2|TRBJ2-1|-|TRBV27
CASTTGGKGLAGDEQFF
TGTGCCAGCACAACCGGGGGAAAAGGACTAGCGGGAGATGAGCAGTTCTTC
>TRBD1|TRBJ2-1|-|TRBV6-5
CASSWGQEEFF
TGTGCCAGCAGTTGGGGACAGGAGGAGTTCTTC
>-|TRBJ2-7|-|TRBV30
CAWSAIATYEQYF
TGTGCCTGGAGTGCGATAGCTACCTACGAGCAGTACTTC
>-|TRBJ2-6|once|TRBV18
CASSTDRANVLTF
TGTGCCAGCTCAACGGACAGGGCCAACGTCCTGACTTTC
>-|TRBJ2-7|-|TRBV4-1
CASSQGRQGYGYEQYF
TGCGCCAGCAGCCAAGGCAGGCAGGGGTATGGTTACGAGCAGTACTTC
>-|TRBJ2-7|-|TRBV12-2
CASRWVSSGGYEQYF
TGTGCAAGTCGCTGGGTTTCTAGCGGGGGTTACGAGCAGTACTTC
>TRBD2|TRBJ2-3|-|TRBV5-1
CASSLGLADLTDTQYF
TGCGCCAGCAGCTTGGGACTAGCGGATCTCACAGATACGCAGTATTTT
>TRBD1|TRBJ2-1|-|TRBV28
CASSFPQGVSSYNEQFF
TGTGCCAGCAGTTTCCCACAGGGGGTTAGCTCCTACAATGAGCAGTTCTTC
>TRBD2|TRBJ2-3|-|TRBV27
CASSPGEAGAYTQYF
TGTGCCAGCTCCCCGGGGGAAGCGGGGGCATATACGCAGTATTTT
>-|TRBJ2-2|once|TRBV11-2
CASSLDRVAGELFF
TGTGCCAGCAGCTTAGACAGGGTGGCCGGGGAGCTGTTTTTT
>TRBD1|TRBJ2-2|-|TRBV4-1
CASSPGQGARTGELFF
TGCGCCAGCAGCCCTGGACAGGGGGCGCGGACCGGGGAGCTGTTTTTT
>TRBD1|TRBJ2-7|-|TRBV5-6
CASSPRDREEQYF
TGTGCCAGCAGCCCACGGGACAGGGAGGAGCAGTACTTC
>TRBD2|TRBJ2-1|once|TRBV15
CATSEGSGINNEQFF
TGTGCCACCAGCGAGGGTAGCGGGATAAACAATGAGCAGTTCTTC
>TRBD2|TRBJ2-6|once|TRBV7-9
CASSLLSGNPSGANVLTF
TGTGCCAGCAGCTTACTCAGCGGGAATCCGTCTGGGGCCAACGTCCTGACTTTC
>-|TRBJ1-2|few|TRBV7-8
CASSLEGRASGGYTF
TGTGCCAGCAGCTTAGAGGGCAGGGCCTCGGGCGGCTACACCTTC